What follows describes a single TCR beta chain. The antigen is unknown. The record originates from a study of cytomegalovirus exposure and HLA in healthy donors. The study, taken as a whole, reports: Sequencing likely produced, as an artifact, a cluster of highly shared sequence variants. Investigators reported 150 to 200 TCR beta chains as tied to cytomegalovirus. In a later analysis, donors in an Asian-associated ancestry cluster reportedly had fewer N-insertions in productive TCRs than the cohort mean.

Trimming cost V 4 bases and J 2 bases; bases outside gene matches: 2. Germline V gene lookup returns CDR1 SGHNT and CDR2 YYREEE (reference sequence). This CDR3 region has 13 residues. 13 Jbeta primers and 60 Vbeta primers were used for the PCR. Assay: immunoSEQ multiplex PCR; the TCRdb copy retains only in-frame clones and omits some. This listing includes approximately 60,000 clones. The chain is built from TRBV5-4 and TRBJ2-7, with 8 bases that match TRBD1. The sequenced sample consisted of PBMCs. The TCR sequence derives from a man younger than 40 in good health and CMV-seropositive. CDR3 sequence reads: CASSRTGTYEQYF. The CDR3 nucleotides read TGTGCCAGCAGCCGGACAGGGACCTACGAGCAGTACTTC.